This is a list of T cell receptor beta chains from one sample in a study of T cell responses to AZD1222 COVID-19 vaccine. Clones were read by immunoSEQ multiplex PCR, and TCRdb kept only the in-frame ones, dropping some. The table has 60,000 to 95,000 clones, around 86% seen once. The source was peripheral blood, collected 28 days after the second AZD1222 dose. These receptors were taken from an adult who received the AZD1222 COVID-19 vaccine. Both conserved end residues are part of each CDR3. The D gene is left open where the match is weak.

D gene	V gene	J gene	CDR3 protein
-	TRBV28	TRBJ2-1	CASSLTAYEQFF
-	TRBV3-1/TRBV3-2	TRBJ2-5	CASSQGSRETQYF
-	TRBV29-1	TRBJ2-1	CSVGALQGGEQFF
-	TRBV15	TRBJ1-3	CATSRGIQTYAGNTIYF
TRBD1	TRBV4-3	TRBJ2-5	CASSQDRGYRGLEETQYF
-	TRBV14	TRBJ2-7	CASSQDRYEQYF
-	TRBV28	TRBJ1-2	CASSLSMVRGRINGYTF
-	TRBV19	TRBJ1-2	CASSEFQANYGYTF
TRBD1	TRBV6-5	TRBJ1-2	CASSRDRGRGYTF
-	TRBV24-1	TRBJ2-1	CATPEQFF
-	TRBV6-5	TRBJ1-3	CASRGTNSGNTIYF
-	TRBV28	TRBJ1-2	CASSLGGVTYGYTF
-	TRBV7-2	TRBJ2-7	CASSPSRVRGNEQYF
TRBD1	TRBV6-6	TRBJ1-1	CASSYRDRAEAFF
-	TRBV7-2	TRBJ1-1	CASSFYSPDTEAFF
-	TRBV30	TRBJ1-1	CAWSARRTEAFF
TRBD2	TRBV7-9	TRBJ2-5	CASSLVAGGQETQYF
-	TRBV4-1	TRBJ1-2	CASSQGPGGDGYTF
-	TRBV10-1	TRBJ1-1	CASSESGGTEAFF
-	TRBV6-2/TRBV6-3	TRBJ2-1	CASSYFRTRSLSYNEQFF
-	TRBV3-1/TRBV3-2	TRBJ1-3	CASSPLGNTIYF
-	TRBV30	TRBJ1-2	CAWSAVLRTNYGYTF
TRBD1	TRBV11-2	TRBJ2-2	CASSFETGGLFF
TRBD1	TRBV20-1	TRBJ1-3	CSASRTGAGNTIYF
-	TRBV12-3/TRBV12-4	TRBJ2-3	CASSPGGDTQYF
TRBD2	TRBV27	TRBJ2-7	CASGLAGGPYEQYF
-	TRBV18	TRBJ2-1	CASSPDSGNEQFF
TRBD1	TRBV7-9	TRBJ1-6	CASSKGGQGYSPLHF
-	TRBV23-1	TRBJ1-2	CASSQSDSRGAYGYTF
-	TRBV29-1	TRBJ1-2	CSAGLGDYGYTF
-	TRBV29-1	TRBJ2-1	CSVEQYNEQFF